Each of the 17 T cell receptor beta chains below was sequenced from the same sample in a study of OX40 agonist ivuxolimab in advanced cancers. Repertoires were generated with immunoSEQ multiplex PCR, while TCRdb's copy carries only in-frame clones and drops some. This table has around 87,000 clones, roughly 94% appearing once. The material sequenced was CD4+ or CD8+ T cells sorted from blood, taken in a trial of the OX40 agonist ivuxolimab. The receptors derive from an adult with an advanced solid tumor such as melanoma, head and neck, liver or kidney cancer.

This chain links TRBV14 with TRBJ1-1; D gene ambiguous. CDR3 length equals 13 residues. Germline assignment: CDR1 SGHDN and CDR2 FVKESK. V was clipped by 0 bases and J by 11 bases, with 13 bases between them. CDR3 in amino acids: CASSQDLRGSAFF. CDR3 DNA: TGTGCCAGCAGCCAAGATCTCCGAGGGTCGGCTTTCTTT.

V usage is TRBV5-5 and J usage is TRBJ2-7; possible D gene TRBD2, 6 bases. The germline CDR1 and CDR2 sequences are SGHKS and YYEKEE (reference sequence). Trimming shortened V by 0 bases and J by 4 bases, and 17 bases separated the two germline ends. This CDR3 region has 16 residues. CDR3 nucleotide sequence: TGTGCCAGCAGCTTGGCCTACAGGACGGCGGGGTACGAGCAGTACTTC. This encodes CASSLAYRTAGYEQYF.

V and J are TRBV15 and TRBJ2-1, with 9 bases matching TRBD1. Per the germline V gene, CDR1 is LNHNV and CDR2 is YYDKDF (reference sequence). The CDR3 sequence is 15 residues long. V was clipped by 1 base and J by 10 bases; unmatched bases: 8. CDR3 in amino acids: CATSRAGTGPNEQFF. The CDR3 nucleotides are TGTGCCACCAGCAGAGCCGGGACAGGGCCTAACGAGCAGTTCTTC.

DNA of the CDR3: TGTGCCAGCAGCCCTAGCGGGCGTGGCGGCTACACCTTC. Its protein is CASSPSGRGGYTF. The rearrangement uses TRBV7-9 and TRBJ1-2; D gene uncertain. The CDR3 totals 13 residues. V was clipped by 5 bases and J by 8 bases, with 15 bases between them. Germline-derived CDR1 and CDR2 are SEHNR and FQNEAQ (reference sequence). Combining the CDR3 with reference TRBV7-9 and TRBJ1-2 gives the whole variable domain DTGVSQNPRHKITKRGQNVTFRCDPISEHNRLYWYRQTLGQGPEFLTYFQNEAQLEKSRLLSDRFSAERPKGSFSTLEIQRTEQGDSAMYLCASSPSGRGGYTFGSGTRLTVV.

The CDR3 here is CASSLGGGNEQFF. The CDR3 coding sequence is TGTGCCAGCAGCTTAGGGGGGGGCAATGAGCAGTTCTTC. The chain recombines TRBV7-6 with TRBJ2-1; 7 bases are shared with TRBD2. Germline CDR1 is SGHVS and CDR2 is FNYEAQ. The CDR3 is 13 amino acids. V shed 1 base, J shed 6 bases, and the junction held 0 bases outside the gene matches.

V gene TRBV6-5 combines with J gene TRBJ1-1; D is ambiguous. The CDR3 is made up of 14 amino acids. Germline V gene lookup returns CDR1 MNHEY and CDR2 SVGAGI. The germline V and J ends were trimmed by 6 bases and 4 bases, with 15 bases remaining between them. CDR3 loop: CASSSNPGGTEAFF. Here the CDR3 DNA reads TGTGCCAGCAGCTCTAACCCCGGCGGCACTGAAGCTTTCTTT.

The count of this clone is one. V and J are TRBV27 and TRBJ1-2; 7 bases fit TRBD1. Germline V gene sequence: CDR1 MNHEY, CDR2 SMNVEV (reference sequence). The CDR3 runs to 14 residues. V dropped 4 bases and J dropped 7; count of bases not matched to a gene: 9. The CDR3 reads CASSSYTGVPGYTF. In DNA, the CDR3 is TGTGCCAGCAGTTCATACACAGGGGTTCCTGGCTACACCTTC.

V usage is TRBV27 and J usage is TRBJ2-3; 12 nucleotides line up with TRBD2. This CDR3 spans 18 amino acids. Germline V CDR1 and CDR2: MNHEY, SMNVEV (reference sequence). V trimming: 5 bases; J trimming: 0 bases; junction bases outside the gene matches: 9. For the CDR3, the DNA is TGTGCCAGCAGTCCGAGACTAGCGGGGGAAGCTAGCACAGATACGCAGTATTTT. Its translation: CASSPRLAGEASTDTQYF.

This clone was seen a few times. The rearrangement uses TRBV6-6 and TRBJ2-7; either TRBD1 or TRBD2 may supply D (5 bases each). The V and J ends lost 8 bases and 5 bases respectively, with 13 bases between them. The CDR3 runs 12 residues. Germline V gives CDR1 MNHNY, CDR2 SVGAGI (reference sequence). The CDR3 coding sequence is TGTGCCAGCGGGACCCCAGGGAACGAGCAGTACTTC. Protein sequence: CASGTPGNEQYF.

The V call is TRBV5-1, the J call TRBJ1-1; 10 nucleotides line up with TRBD1. Germline CDR1 reads SGHRS; CDR2 reads YFSETQ. This CDR3 comprises 13 residues. With V trimmed by 4 bases and J by 7 bases, 4 bases remained unmatched. The CDR3 protein is CASSPGTGVEAFF. CDR3 in DNA: TGCGCCAGCAGCCCCGGGACAGGGGTTGAAGCTTTCTTT.

The chain links TRBV9 to TRBJ2-7; tentative D call: TRBD2 (5 bases). The CDR3 spans 13 residues. Germline V CDR1 and CDR2: SGDLS, YYNGEE. The V end was cut by 7 bases, the J end by 5 bases, with 16 bases between. The CDR3, as DNA: TGTGCCAGCGGAGGCGGCCTCGGAAACGAGCAGTACTTC. It is translated as CASGGGLGNEQYF.

The chain carries TRBV27 and TRBJ2-1; a weak D match, TRBD1 (6 bases). CDR1 is MNHEY, CDR2 SMNVEV, per germline (reference sequence). The CDR3 totals 17 residues. Trimming left V 6 bases short and J 0 bases short, with 18 bases between. The CDR3 nucleotides are TGTGCCAGCAGGTCCGGGACAACTTATAGCTCCTACAATGAGCAGTTCTTC. Amino acids: CASRSGTTYSSYNEQFF.

The chain joins TRBV27 to TRBJ1-6, with D possibly TRBD1 on 5 matching bases. The CDR3 runs to 13 residues. Germline assignment: CDR1 MNHEY and CDR2 SMNVEV (reference sequence). V lost 3 bases and J 6 bases, leaving 6 bases between the germline ends. CDR3 loop: CASSFQGNSPLHF. DNA for the CDR3: TGTGCCAGCAGTTTCCAGGGTAATTCACCCCTCCACTTT.

This rearrangement joins TRBV5-6 to TRBJ2-5; 8 bases are a match to TRBD2. After removal of 2 bases from V and 1 base from J, the junction contained 10 bases not matched to a gene. The CDR3 has 17 amino acids. Germline V gene lookup returns CDR1 SGHDT and CDR2 YYEEEE. DNA for the CDR3: TGTGCCAGCAGCTTAGAATGGGCGGGGGGTCCCCAAGAGACCCAGTACTTC. This codes for CASSLEWAGGPQETQYF.

This rearrangement joins TRBV27 to TRBJ2-3; D unclear. The germline V and J ends were trimmed by 4 bases and 2 bases, with 10 bases remaining between them. CDR1 is MNHEY and CDR2 is SMNVEV in the germline V gene (reference sequence). The CDR3 contains 14 residues. The CDR3 nucleotides are TGTGCCAGCAGTTCGTGGTCCCCCACAGATACGCAGTATTTT. Its protein product is CASSSWSPTDTQYF.

The chain has TRBV7-8 and TRBJ1-1, with D maybe TRBD1 (5 bases). Per germline, CDR1 SGHVS and CDR2 FQNEAQ. The CDR3 totals 17 residues. Trimming cost V 8 bases and J 1 base, with 23 bases left between them. In nucleotides, the CDR3 is TGTGCCAGCCTTCCTTTTATAGGGGCCCTATCGAACACTGAAGCTTTCTTT. It encodes CASLPFIGALSNTEAFF.

In its sample, this clone was seen once. The rearrangement joins TRBV9 to TRBJ2-4; 7 nucleotides match TRBD1. Germline values: CDR1 SGDLS, CDR2 YYNGEE. There are 14 residues in the CDR3. The V gene end was trimmed by 3 bases and the J gene end by 3 bases; junction bases not matched to a gene: 3. DNA of the CDR3: TGTGCCAGCAGCGCCCGGGACAGCAAAAACATTCAGTACTTC. This sequence encodes CASSARDSKNIQYF. The full variable domain, completed using reference TRBV9 and TRBJ2-4, is DSGVTQTPKHLITATGQRVTLRCSPRSGDLSVYWYQQSLDQGLQFLIQYYNGEERAKGNILERFSAQQFPDLHSELNLSSLELGDSALYFCASSARDSKNIQYFGAGTRLSVL.